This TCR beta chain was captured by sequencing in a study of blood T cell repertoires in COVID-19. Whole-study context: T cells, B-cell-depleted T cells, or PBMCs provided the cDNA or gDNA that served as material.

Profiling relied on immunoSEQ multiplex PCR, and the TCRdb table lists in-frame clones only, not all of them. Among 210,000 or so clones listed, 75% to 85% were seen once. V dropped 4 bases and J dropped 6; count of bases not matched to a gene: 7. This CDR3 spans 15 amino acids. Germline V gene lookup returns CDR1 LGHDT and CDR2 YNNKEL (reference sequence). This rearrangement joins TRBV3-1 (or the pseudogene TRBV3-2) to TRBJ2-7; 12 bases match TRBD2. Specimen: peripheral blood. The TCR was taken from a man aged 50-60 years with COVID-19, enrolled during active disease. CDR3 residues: CASSRLAGGIGEQYF. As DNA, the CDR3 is TGTGCCAGCAGCCGCCTAGCGGGGGGGATTGGCGAGCAGTACTTC.